Sequencing of this T cell receptor beta chain was carried out in a study of glioma-infiltrating T cells. Background on the study: Presurgical dexamethasone in glioma patients lasted six or fewer days.

In germline, CDR1 is MNHEY, CDR2 SMNVEV (reference sequence). The CDR3 extends over 14 amino acids. As for this clonotype: The antigen is undetermined. This may arise from a read error, as a much more abundant clone is one base away.

Study-level findings and limits: A blood CDR3 motif signature was depleted in highly divergent patients.

Using RNA template, CDR3s of TCR alpha and beta were amplified with iRepertoire arm-PCR. TCRdb fed the multiplex PCR reads into MiXCR, producing one record per CDR3 protein. Of roughly 350,000 distinct CDR3 sequences detected, roughly two fifths appear once; the ten largest clones hold 12%. Input material: glioma tissue, nonneoplastic brain tissue, or PBMCs (not recorded which). The rearrangement links TRBV27 to TRBJ1-2, with no clear D. The receptor was derived from a human donor with low-grade glioma or glioblastoma, undergoing nonglioma brain surgery, or in good health (not recorded which). CDR3 nucleotides: TGTGTCAGCAGTTTAGCAGGCGAAACCTATGGCTACACCTTC. This translates into CVSSLAGETYGYTF.